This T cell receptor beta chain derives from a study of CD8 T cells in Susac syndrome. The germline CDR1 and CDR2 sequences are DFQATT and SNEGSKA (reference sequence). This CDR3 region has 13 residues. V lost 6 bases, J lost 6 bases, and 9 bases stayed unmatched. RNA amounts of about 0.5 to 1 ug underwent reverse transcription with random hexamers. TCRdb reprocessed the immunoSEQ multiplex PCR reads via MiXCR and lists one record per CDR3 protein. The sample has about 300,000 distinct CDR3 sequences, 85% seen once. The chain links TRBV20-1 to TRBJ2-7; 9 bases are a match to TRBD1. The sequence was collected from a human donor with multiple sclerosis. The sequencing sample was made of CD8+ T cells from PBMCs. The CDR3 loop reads CSAMDRGGLEQYF. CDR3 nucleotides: TGCAGTGCCATGGACAGGGGAGGCCTCGAGCAGTACTTC.